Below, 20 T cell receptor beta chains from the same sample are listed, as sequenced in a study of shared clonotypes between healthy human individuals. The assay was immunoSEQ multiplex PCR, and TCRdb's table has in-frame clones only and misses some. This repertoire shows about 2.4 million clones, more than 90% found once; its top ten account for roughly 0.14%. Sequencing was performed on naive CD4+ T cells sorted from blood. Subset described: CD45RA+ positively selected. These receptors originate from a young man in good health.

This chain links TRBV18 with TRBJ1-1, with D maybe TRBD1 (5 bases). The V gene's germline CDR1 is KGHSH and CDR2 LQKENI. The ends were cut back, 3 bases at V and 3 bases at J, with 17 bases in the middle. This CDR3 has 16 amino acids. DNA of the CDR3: TGTGCCAGCTCACCGACCTATGAGGGGAGGCACACTGAAGCTTTCTTT. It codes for CASSPTYEGRHTEAFF. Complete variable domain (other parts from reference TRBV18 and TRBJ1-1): NAGVMQNPRHLVRRRGQEARLRCSPMKGHSHVYWYRQLPEEGLKFMVYLQKENIIDESGMPKERFSAEFPKEGPSILRIQQVVRGDSAAYFCASSPTYEGRHTEAFFGQGTRLTVV.

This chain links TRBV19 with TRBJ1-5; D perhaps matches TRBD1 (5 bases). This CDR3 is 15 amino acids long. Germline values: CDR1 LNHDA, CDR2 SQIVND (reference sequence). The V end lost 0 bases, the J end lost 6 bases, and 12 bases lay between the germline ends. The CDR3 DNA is TGTGCCAGTAGTATAGAGGCAGGGAGACGTCAGCCCCAGCATTTT. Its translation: CASSIEAGRRQPQHF.

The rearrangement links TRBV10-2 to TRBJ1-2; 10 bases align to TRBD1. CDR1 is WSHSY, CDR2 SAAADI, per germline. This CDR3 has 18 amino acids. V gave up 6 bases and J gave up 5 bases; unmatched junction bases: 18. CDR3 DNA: TGCGCCAGCAGGAGACAGGGGGCTAATAAGGCTTCCGGATATGGCTACACCTTC. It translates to CASRRQGANKASGYGYTF.

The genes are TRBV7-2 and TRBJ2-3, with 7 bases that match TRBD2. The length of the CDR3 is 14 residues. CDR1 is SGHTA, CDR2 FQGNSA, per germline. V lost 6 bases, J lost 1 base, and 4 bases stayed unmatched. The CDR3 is CASRRAGGTDTQYF. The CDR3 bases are TGTGCCAGCAGACGGGCGGGAGGCACAGATACGCAGTATTTT.

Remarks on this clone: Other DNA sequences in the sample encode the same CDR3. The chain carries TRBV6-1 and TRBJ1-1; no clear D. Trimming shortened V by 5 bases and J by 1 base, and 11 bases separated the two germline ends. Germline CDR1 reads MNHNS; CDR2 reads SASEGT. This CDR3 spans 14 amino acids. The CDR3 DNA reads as TGTGCCAGCAGTTTACAAGGCACGAACACTGAAGCTTTCTTT. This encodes CASSLQGTNTEAFF.

In nucleotides, the CDR3 is TGTGCCAGCAGTGAAGTCGGGCCCCAGGGTTCACCCCTCCACTTT. Amino acid sequence: CASSEVGPQGSPLHF. The J gene is TRBJ1-6, the V gene TRBV6-1, with a weak D call TRBD1 (5 bases). Trimming removed 1 base at V and 9 bases at J, with 13 bases between. This CDR3 comprises 15 residues. Per the germline V gene, CDR1 is MNHNS and CDR2 is SASEGT.

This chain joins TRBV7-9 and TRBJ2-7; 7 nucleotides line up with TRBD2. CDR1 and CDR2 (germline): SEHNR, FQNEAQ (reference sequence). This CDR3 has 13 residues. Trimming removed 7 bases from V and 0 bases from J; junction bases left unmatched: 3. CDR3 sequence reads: CASTIAGSYEQYF. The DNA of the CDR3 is TGTGCCAGCACCATAGCGGGCTCCTACGAGCAGTACTTC.

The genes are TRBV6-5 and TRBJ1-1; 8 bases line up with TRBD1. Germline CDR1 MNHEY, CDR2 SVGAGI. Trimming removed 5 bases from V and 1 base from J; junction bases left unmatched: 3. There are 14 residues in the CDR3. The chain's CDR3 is CASSPQGENTEAFF. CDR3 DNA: TGTGCCAGCAGTCCACAGGGGGAGAACACTGAAGCTTTCTTT.

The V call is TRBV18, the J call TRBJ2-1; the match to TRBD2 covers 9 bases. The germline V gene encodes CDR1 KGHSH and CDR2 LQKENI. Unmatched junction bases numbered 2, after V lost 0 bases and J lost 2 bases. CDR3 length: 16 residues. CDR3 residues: CASSPPSSGAYNEQFF. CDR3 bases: TGTGCCAGCTCACCACCCTCTAGCGGGGCCTACAATGAGCAGTTCTTC.

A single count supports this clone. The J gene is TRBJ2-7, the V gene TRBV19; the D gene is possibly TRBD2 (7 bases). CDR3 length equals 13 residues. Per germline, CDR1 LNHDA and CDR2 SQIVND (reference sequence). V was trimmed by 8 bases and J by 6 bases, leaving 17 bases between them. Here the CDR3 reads CASSLGGAAEQYF. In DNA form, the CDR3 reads TGTGCCAGTTCCCTAGGGGGGGCGGCCGAGCAGTACTTC. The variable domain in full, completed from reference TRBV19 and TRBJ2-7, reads DGGITQSPKYLFRKEGQNVTLSCEQNLNHDAMYWYRQDPGQGLRLIYYSQIVNDFQKGDIAEGYSVSREKKESFPLTVTSAQKNPTAFYLCASSLGGAAEQYFGPGTRLTVT.

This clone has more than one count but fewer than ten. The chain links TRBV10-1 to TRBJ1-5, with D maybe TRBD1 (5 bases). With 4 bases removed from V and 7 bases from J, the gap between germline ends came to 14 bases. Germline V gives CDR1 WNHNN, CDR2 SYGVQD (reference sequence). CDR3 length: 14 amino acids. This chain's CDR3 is CASSASDIGQPQHF. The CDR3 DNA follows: TGCGCCAGCAGTGCCTCGGACATCGGACAGCCCCAGCATTTT.

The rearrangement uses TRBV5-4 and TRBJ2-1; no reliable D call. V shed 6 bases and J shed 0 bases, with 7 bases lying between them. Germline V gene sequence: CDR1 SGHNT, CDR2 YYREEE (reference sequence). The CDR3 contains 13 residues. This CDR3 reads CASKNGSYNEQFF. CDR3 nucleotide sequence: TGTGCCAGCAAAAACGGCTCCTACAATGAGCAGTTCTTC. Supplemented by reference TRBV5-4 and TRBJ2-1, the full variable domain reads ETGVTQSPTHLIKTRGQQVTLRCSSQSGHNTVSWYQQALGQGPQFIFQYYREEENGRGNFPPRFSGLQFPNYSSELNVNALELDDSALYLCASKNGSYNEQFFGPGTRLTVL.

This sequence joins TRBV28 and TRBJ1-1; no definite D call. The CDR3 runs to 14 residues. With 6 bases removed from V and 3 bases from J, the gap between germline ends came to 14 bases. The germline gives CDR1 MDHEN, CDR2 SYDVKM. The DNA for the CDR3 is TGTGCCAGCAGCTACGGGTGGCAGTACACTGAAGCTTTCTTT. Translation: CASSYGWQYTEAFF.

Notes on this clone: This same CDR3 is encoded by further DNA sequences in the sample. CDR3 nucleotides: TGTGCCAGCAGTGAAGCAGGGGCCTACGAGCAGTACTTC. Encoded protein: CASSEAGAYEQYF. V gene TRBV2 combines with J gene TRBJ2-7; D may be TRBD1 (5 bases). CDR3 length: 13 amino acids. Trimming cost V 0 bases and J 2 bases, with 5 bases left between them. CDR1 and CDR2 (germline): SNHLY, FYNNEI.

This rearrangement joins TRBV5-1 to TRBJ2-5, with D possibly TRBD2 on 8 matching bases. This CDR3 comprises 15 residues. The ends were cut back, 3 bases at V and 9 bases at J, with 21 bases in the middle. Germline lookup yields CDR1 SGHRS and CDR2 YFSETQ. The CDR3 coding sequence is TGCGCCAGCAGCTCGGGAGGGGGCCTTTCGGTGGCCCAGTACTTC. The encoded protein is CASSSGGGLSVAQYF.

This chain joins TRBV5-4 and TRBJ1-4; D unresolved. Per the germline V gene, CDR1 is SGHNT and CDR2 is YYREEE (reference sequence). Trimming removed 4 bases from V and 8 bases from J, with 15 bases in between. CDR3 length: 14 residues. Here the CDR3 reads CASSHVSEGEKLFF. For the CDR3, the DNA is TGTGCCAGCAGCCATGTCAGCGAAGGAGAAAAACTGTTTTTT. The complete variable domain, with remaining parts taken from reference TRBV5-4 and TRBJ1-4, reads ETGVTQSPTHLIKTRGQQVTLRCSSQSGHNTVSWYQQALGQGPQFIFQYYREEENGRGNFPPRFSGLQFPNYSSELNVNALELDDSALYLCASSHVSEGEKLFFGSGTQLSVL.

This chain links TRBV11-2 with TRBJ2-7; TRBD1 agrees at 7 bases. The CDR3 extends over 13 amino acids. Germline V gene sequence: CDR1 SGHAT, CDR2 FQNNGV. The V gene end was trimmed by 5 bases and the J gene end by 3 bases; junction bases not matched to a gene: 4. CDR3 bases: TGTGCCAGCAGCGTGACAGGGTTCTACGAGCAGTACTTC. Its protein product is CASSVTGFYEQYF.

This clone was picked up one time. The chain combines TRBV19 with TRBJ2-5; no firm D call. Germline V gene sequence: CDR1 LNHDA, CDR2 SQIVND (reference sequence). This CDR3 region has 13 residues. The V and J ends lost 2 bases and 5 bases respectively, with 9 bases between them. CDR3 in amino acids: CASSIFTGETQYF. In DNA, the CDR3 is TGTGCCAGTAGTATATTTACCGGGGAGACCCAGTACTTC.

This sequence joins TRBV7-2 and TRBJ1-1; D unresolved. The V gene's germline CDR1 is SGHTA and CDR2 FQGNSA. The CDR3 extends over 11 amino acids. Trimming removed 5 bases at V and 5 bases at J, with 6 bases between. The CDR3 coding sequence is TGTGCCAGCAGCCATGGAACTGAAGCTTTCTTT. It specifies CASSHGTEAFF. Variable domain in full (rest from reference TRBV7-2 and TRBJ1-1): GAGVSQSPSNKVTEKGKDVELRCDPISGHTALYWYRQSLGQGLEFLIYFQGNSAPDKSGLPSDRFSAERTGGSVSTLTIQRTQQEDSAVYLCASSHGTEAFFGQGTRLTVV.

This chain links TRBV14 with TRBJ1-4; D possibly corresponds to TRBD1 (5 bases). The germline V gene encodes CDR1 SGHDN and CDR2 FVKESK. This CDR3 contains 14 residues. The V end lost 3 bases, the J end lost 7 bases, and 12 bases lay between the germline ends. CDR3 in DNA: TGTGCCAGCAGCCATCCCGGACACGGTGAAAAACTGTTTTTT. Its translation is CASSHPGHGEKLFF. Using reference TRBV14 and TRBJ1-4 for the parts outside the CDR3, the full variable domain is EAGVTQFPSHSVIEKGQTVTLRCDPISGHDNLYWYRRVMGKEIKFLLHFVKESKQDESGMPNNRFLAERTGGTYSTLKVQPAELEDSGVYFCASSHPGHGEKLFFGSGTQLSVL.